This T cell receptor beta chain appears in the sequencing data of a study of blood T cell repertoires in COVID-19. Study-wide context: Specimens from acute and convalescent COVID-19 originated in the United States, Italy and Spain. Sources were T cells, B-cell-depleted T cells, or PBMCs; the material itself was cDNA or gDNA.

Per the germline V gene, CDR1 is SGHTA and CDR2 is FQGNSA. The V gene lost 5 bases and the J gene lost 14 bases, with 13 bases spanning the gap. The CDR3 runs to 12 residues. Generated by immunoSEQ multiplex PCR, the TCRdb table keeps only in-frame clones and is missing some. The sample contains 110,000 to 150,000 clones, around 80% of which appear only once. V usage is TRBV7-2 and J usage is TRBJ1-6; a weak D match, TRBD1 (6 bases). This sequence originates from a man aged 55 to 70 with active or convalescent COVID-19. The sample comprised peripheral blood. This chain's CDR3 is CASSSRTASLHF. The DNA of the CDR3 is TGTGCCAGCAGCAGCCGGACAGCTTCCCTCCACTTT. The full variable domain, its missing parts supplied by reference TRBV7-2 and TRBJ1-6, is GAGVSQSPSNKVTEKGKDVELRCDPISGHTALYWYRQSLGQGLEFLIYFQGNSAPDKSGLPSDRFSAERTGGSVSTLTIQRTQQEDSAVYLCASSSRTASLHFGNGTRLTVT.